The clone carrying this TCR beta chain showed up many times. Its antigen is undetermined. Unique molecular identifiers were built into the TCRbeta library. TCRdb reprocessed the PCR reads via MiXCR and lists one record per CDR3 protein. The sample has some 48,000 distinct CDR3 sequences; about 5% are singletons. The data were taken from a study of T-cell reconstitution after alpha-beta-depleted transplantation in children. Study findings and constraints: Roughly two months post-transplant, alpha-beta T cells reportedly originated from several hundred graft clones that had expanded. Some patients owed their high day-60 TCRbeta diversity to surviving recipient T cells and thymic progenitors.

CDR1 LNHNV and CDR2 YYDKDF come from the germline V gene (reference sequence). This CDR3 comprises 15 residues. V shed 0 bases and J shed 2 bases, with 10 bases lying between them. V is TRBV15 and J is TRBJ2-5; D might be TRBD2 (6 bases). This TCR was sampled from a female patient between 2 and 15 years old who had a stem cell transplant for aplastic anemia, so the T cells may come from the graft donor. Here the sequenced sample was PBMCs, mostly from graft donor cells, taken 60 days after TCRalphabeta/CD19-depleted stem cell transplant. The CDR3 spells CATSRDGSGQETQYF. CDR3 DNA sequence: TGTGCCACCAGCAGAGATGGGAGCGGGCAAGAGACCCAGTACTTC.